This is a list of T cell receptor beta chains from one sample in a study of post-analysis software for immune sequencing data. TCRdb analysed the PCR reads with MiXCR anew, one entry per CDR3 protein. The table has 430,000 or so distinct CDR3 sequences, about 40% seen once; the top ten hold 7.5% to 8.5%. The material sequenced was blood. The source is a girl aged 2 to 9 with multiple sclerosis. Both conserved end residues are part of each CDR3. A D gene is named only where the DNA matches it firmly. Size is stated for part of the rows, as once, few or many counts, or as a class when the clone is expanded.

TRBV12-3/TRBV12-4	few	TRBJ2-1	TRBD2	CASTPGLAGFEQFF	TGTGCCAGCACCCCGGGACTAGCGGGATTTGAGCAGTTCTTC
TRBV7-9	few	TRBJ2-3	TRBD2	CASTGTSGSGLSDTQYF	TGTGCCAGCACCGGGACTAGCGGGAGCGGGTTATCAGATACGCAGTATTTT
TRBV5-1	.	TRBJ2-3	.	CASSRPMEADTQYF	TGCGCCAGCAGCCGTCCCATGGAGGCAGATACGCAGTATTTT
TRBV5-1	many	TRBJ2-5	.	CASSPGLQETQYF	TGCGCCAGCAGCCCGGGGCTCCAAGAGACCCAGTACTTC
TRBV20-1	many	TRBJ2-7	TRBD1	CSATGQGGYEQYF	TGCAGTGCTACGGGACAGGGGGGGTACGAGCAGTACTTC
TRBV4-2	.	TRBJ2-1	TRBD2	CASSQALGLAGNEQFF	TGTGCCAGCAGCCAAGCCCTCGGACTAGCTGGGAATGAGCAGTTCTTC
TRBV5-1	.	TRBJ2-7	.	CATSYGNEQYF	TGCGCCACCTCCTACGGGAACGAGCAGTACTTC
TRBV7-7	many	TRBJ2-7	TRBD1	CASSRDSGSYEQYF	TGTGCCAGCAGCCGGGACAGTGGATCCTACGAGCAGTACTTC
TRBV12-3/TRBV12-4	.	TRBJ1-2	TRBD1	CASSHTDRGTVDGYTF	TGTGCCAGCAGTCACACCGACAGGGGGACAGTCGATGGCTACACCTTC
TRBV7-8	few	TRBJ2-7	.	CASSLSQTFYEQYF	TGTGCCAGCAGCTTATCCCAGACGTTCTACGAGCAGTACTTC
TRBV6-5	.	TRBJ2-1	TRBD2	CASSYSEASGNEQFF	TGTGCCAGCAGTTACTCGGAGGCTAGCGGCAATGAGCAGTTCTTC
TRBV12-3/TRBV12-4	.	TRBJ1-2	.	CASSHPLGLSYGYTF	TGTGCCAGCAGCCATCCCCTGGGCTTGTCCTATGGCTACACCTTC
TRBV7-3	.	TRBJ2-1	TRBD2	CASSFFGPGGPNGEQFF	TGTGCCAGCAGCTTTTTTGGTCCGGGAGGGCCGAACGGCGAGCAGTTCTTC
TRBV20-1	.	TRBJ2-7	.	CSASSSGATYEQYF	TGCAGTGCTAGTAGTTCCGGGGCCACCTACGAGCAGTACTTC
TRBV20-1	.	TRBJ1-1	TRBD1	CSARDPTGLYTEAFF	TGCAGTGCTAGAGATCCGACAGGGTTGTACACTGAAGCTTTCTTT
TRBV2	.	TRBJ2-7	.	CASIGLSVYEQYF	TGTGCCAGCATCGGACTCTCTGTATACGAGCAGTACTTC
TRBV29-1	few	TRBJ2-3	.	CSVERTDTDTQYF	TGCAGCGTTGAGAGGACAGACACAGATACGCAGTATTTT
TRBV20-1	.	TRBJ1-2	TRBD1	CSALQQGDYGYTF	TGCAGTGCCCTCCAACAGGGGGACTATGGCTACACCTTC
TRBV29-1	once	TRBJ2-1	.	CSVRTGHNEQFF	TGCAGTGTTAGGACTGGACACAATGAGCAGTTCTTC
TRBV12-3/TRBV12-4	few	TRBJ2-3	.	CASSERTATGSYF	TGTGCCAGCAGTGAAAGGACAGCGACGGGGTCGTATTTT
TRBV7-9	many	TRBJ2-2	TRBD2	CASSPTGLAGSGELFF	TGTGCCAGCAGCCCGACGGGACTAGCGGGGTCCGGGGAGCTGTTTTTT
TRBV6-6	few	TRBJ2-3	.	CASSPGPLTDTQYF	TGTGCCAGCAGTCCGGGGCCCCTAACAGATACGCAGTATTTT
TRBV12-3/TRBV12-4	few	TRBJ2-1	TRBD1	CASSRQGQVRQFF	TGTGCCAGCAGCCGACAGGGTCAGGTACGGCAGTTCTTC
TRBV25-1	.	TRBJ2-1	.	CASRGWSSYNEQFF	TGTGCCAGCAGGGGCTGGAGCTCCTACAATGAGCAGTTCTTC
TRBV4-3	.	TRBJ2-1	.	CASSQDLDGSGTQFF	TGCGCCAGCAGCCAAGATCTTGATGGTTCAGGGACCCAGTTCTTC
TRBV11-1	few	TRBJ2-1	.	CASSLGAAYNEQFF	TGTGCCAGCAGCTTAGGGGCAGCCTACAATGAGCAGTTCTTC
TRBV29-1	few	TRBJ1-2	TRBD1	CSVLAGTGGDYGYTF	TGCAGCGTTCTCGCCGGGACAGGGGGCGACTATGGCTACACCTTC
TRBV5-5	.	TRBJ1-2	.	CASSRRGARRPNYGYTF	TGTGCCAGCAGCCGTCGGGGAGCCCGGCGGCCCAACTATGGCTACACCTTC
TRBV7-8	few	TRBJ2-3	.	CASSMTDTQYF	TGTGCCAGCAGCATGACAGATACGCAGTATTTT
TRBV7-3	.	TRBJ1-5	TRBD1	CTSSPRQGIPYSNQPQHF	TGTACCAGCAGCCCGAGACAGGGGATACCCTATAGCAATCAGCCCCAGCATTTT
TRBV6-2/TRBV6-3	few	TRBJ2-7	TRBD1	CASSPRTGGEQYF	TGTGCCAGCAGTCCCCGTACAGGGGGCGAGCAGTACTTC
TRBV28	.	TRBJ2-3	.	CASSLISGPGTDTQYF	TGTGCCAGCAGTTTGATCAGCGGGCCGGGCACAGATACGCAGTATTTT
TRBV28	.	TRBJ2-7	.	CASSSAAGASYEQYF	TGTGCCAGCAGTTCCGCGGCAGGGGCTTCCTACGAGCAGTACTTC
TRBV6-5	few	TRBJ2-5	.	CASSYLPGQDGETQYF	TGTGCCAGCAGTTACCTGCCGGGGCAAGACGGGGAGACCCAGTACTTC
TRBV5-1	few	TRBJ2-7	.	CASSLGVSRGEQYF	TGCGCCAGCAGCTTGGGGGTCAGCCGTGGCGAGCAGTACTTC
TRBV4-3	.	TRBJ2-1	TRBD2	CASSPPTSGSSISYNEQFF	TGCGCCAGCAGCCCACCCACTAGCGGGAGCTCCATCTCCTACAATGAGCAGTTCTTC
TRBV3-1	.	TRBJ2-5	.	CASSRGVGPQETQYF	TGTGCCAGCAGCCGCGGGGTGGGACCACAAGAGACCCAGTACTTC
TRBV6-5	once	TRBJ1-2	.	CASSPQGGGYTF	TGTGCCAGCAGTCCGCAGGGTGGGGGCTACACCTTC
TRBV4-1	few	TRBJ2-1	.	CASSQVRDSIYNEQFF	TGCGCCAGCAGCCAAGTCCGGGACTCAATCTACAATGAGCAGTTCTTC
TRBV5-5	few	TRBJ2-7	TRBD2	CASSIAGPPYEQYF	TGTGCCAGCAGCATAGCGGGGCCCCCCTACGAGCAGTACTTC
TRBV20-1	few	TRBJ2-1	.	CSATDSGQFF	TGCAGTGCTACGGACTCTGGGCAGTTCTTC
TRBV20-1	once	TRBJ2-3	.	CSARSGARTDTQYF	TGCAGTGCTAGAAGCGGAGCCAGGACAGATACGCAGTATTTT